The 19 T cell receptor beta chains in this list originate from one sample, sequenced in a study of T-cell memory formation after mild COVID-19. From the 5' RACE reads, TCRdb called clonotypes with MiXCR, one entry per CDR3 protein. The table records roughly 48,000 distinct CDR3 sequences, 25% to 30% of them present only once. The sequencing input was PBMCs or a T cell subset sorted from them (not recorded which). Receptors originate from a man aged 18 to 30 who had mild COVID-19 (a few samples of this study predate the infection). Cell type and time point are not known.

The chain carries TRBV5-1 and TRBJ1-2; 7 bases map to TRBD1. Germline lookup yields CDR1 SGHRS and CDR2 YFSETQ. The CDR3 consists of 14 residues. J lost 5 bases, V lost 8 bases, and 12 bases had no gene match. CDR3 bases: TGCGCCAGTAAACCGGGACAGATAGATTATGGCTACACCTTC. Translated, it gives CASKPGQIDYGYTF.

J is TRBJ2-7 and V is TRBV25-1; the D gene is possibly TRBD2 (6 bases). Germline CDR1 and CDR2: MGHDK and SYGVNS. V was cut by 4 bases and J by 5 bases, with 15 bases left in between. The CDR3 has 14 amino acids. The CDR3 sequence is CASSGWDLGDEQYV. CDR3 coding DNA: TGTGCCAGCAGTGGTTGGGACTTGGGCGACGAGCAGTACGTC.

This clonotype was counted at least ten times. The chain uses TRBV4-2 and TRBJ2-7, with TRBD1 matching over 8 bases. Losses at the gene ends were 4 bases for V and 3 bases for J; bases not matched to a gene: 5. CDR1 is LGHNA, CDR2 YNFKEQ, per germline. The CDR3 has 14 residues. As DNA, the CDR3 is TGTGCCAGCAGCCCCGGACAGGGAGACTACGAGCAGTACTTC. This encodes CASSPGQGDYEQYF.

The chain joins TRBV29-1 to TRBJ2-1; the match to TRBD2 covers 9 bases. Germline lookup yields CDR1 SQVTM and CDR2 ANQGSEA. This CDR3 spans 14 amino acids. V dropped 4 bases and J dropped 9; count of bases not matched to a gene: 10. CDR3 loop: CSVAGGGALSEQFF. Written as DNA, the CDR3 is TGCAGCGTTGCGGGCGGGGGGGCGTTAAGTGAGCAGTTCTTC.

V is TRBV4-2 and J is TRBJ1-1; D is ambiguous. In germline, CDR1 is LGHNA, CDR2 YNFKEQ. With 2 bases removed from V and 3 bases from J, the gap between germline ends came to 13 bases. The CDR3 has 15 residues. CDR3 loop: CASSQSATGYTEAFF. The DNA of the CDR3 is TGTGCCAGCAGCCAATCCGCTACGGGTTACACTGAAGCTTTCTTT.

The V gene is TRBV4-1, the J gene TRBJ2-2; D remains unclear. Trimming took 2 bases from V and 1 from J, leaving 11 bases between them. Germline assignment: CDR1 MGHRA and CDR2 YSYEKL. The CDR3 extends over 16 amino acids. Written as DNA, the CDR3 is TGCGCCAGCAGCCAATCTTCCCCAGGGAACACCGGGGAGCTGTTTTTT. It yields the protein CASSQSSPGNTGELFF.

This sequence joins TRBV3-1 and TRBJ2-2; D is ambiguous. CDR1 LGHDT and CDR2 YNNKEL come from the germline V gene (reference sequence). This CDR3 comprises 16 residues. V dropped 1 base and J dropped 2 bases, with 11 bases sitting between them. The DNA for the CDR3 is TGTGCCAGCAGCCAAGCTCGTGACACCAACACCGGGGAGCTGTTTTTT. Protein sequence: CASSQARDTNTGELFF.

The rearrangement joins TRBV7-9 to TRBJ1-2; possibly TRBD1 for D (6 bases). The CDR3 covers 16 residues. The V end lost 6 bases, the J end lost 5 bases, and 22 bases lay between the germline ends. Per germline, CDR1 SEHNR and CDR2 FQNEAQ (reference sequence). In nucleotides, the CDR3 is TGTGCCAGCAGTTGGAGAGGGGGGCTCGGTTTATATGGCTACACCTTC. Encoded protein: CASSWRGGLGLYGYTF.

This clonotype was found a few times. The rearrangement uses TRBV7-9 and TRBJ2-7; 7 nucleotides line up with TRBD1. The CDR3 consists of 13 residues. CDR1 is SEHNR and CDR2 is FQNEAQ in the germline V gene (reference sequence). J lost 3 bases, V lost 5 bases, and 4 bases had no gene match. The CDR3 protein is CASSGDSRYEQYF. In DNA form, the CDR3 reads TGTGCCAGCAGCGGGGACAGCCGCTACGAGCAGTACTTC.

This chain uses TRBV9 with TRBJ2-1, with 7 bases that match TRBD2. This CDR3 has 15 amino acids. The germline V gene encodes CDR1 SGDLS and CDR2 YYNGEE. V lost 3 bases and J lost 6; bases outside the gene matches: 9. The CDR3 protein is CASSAPGLPSNEQFF. For the CDR3, the DNA is TGTGCCAGCAGCGCCCCGGGACTACCATCCAATGAGCAGTTCTTC.

This clonotype was detected a few times. J is TRBJ2-1 and V is TRBV11-2; 7 bases map to TRBD2. Germline V gene lookup returns CDR1 SGHAT and CDR2 FQNNGV. Trimming cost V 1 base and J 1 base; bases outside gene matches: 1. The CDR3 spans 15 residues. The CDR3 DNA is TGTGCCAGCAGCTTAGGGACTAGGTCCTACAATGAGCAGTTCTTC. It codes for CASSLGTRSYNEQFF.

The chain links TRBV6-1 to TRBJ1-1, with D hard to call. The germline V gene has CDR1 MNHNS and CDR2 SASEGT. The length of the CDR3 is 14 residues. V was clipped by 2 bases and J by 0 bases, with 7 bases between them. In DNA form, the CDR3 reads TGTGCCAGCAGTGAAAGGCCGTTGAACACTGAAGCTTTCTTT. Protein sequence: CASSERPLNTEAFF.

V gene TRBV7-2 combines with J gene TRBJ2-3, with 7 nucleotides matching TRBD1. The CDR3 is made up of 15 amino acids. Germline CDR1 is SGHTA and CDR2 is FQGNSA. The V gene end was trimmed by 4 bases and the J gene end by 2 bases; junction bases not matched to a gene: 6. The CDR3 region has the DNA TGTGCCAGCAGCTCCGTGGGACAGTCCACAGATACGCAGTATTTT. It is translated as CASSSVGQSTDTQYF.

The chain joins TRBV6-5 to TRBJ1-1; maybe TRBD1 (5 bases). In germline, CDR1 is MNHEY, CDR2 SVGAGI. The CDR3 is 14 residues long. V gave up 5 bases and J gave up 2 bases, with 12 bases separating them. The CDR3 loop reads CASSQGTVNTEAFF. The CDR3 region has the DNA TGTGCCAGCAGTCAGGGTACTGTTAACACTGAAGCTTTCTTT.

V usage is TRBV18 and J usage is TRBJ2-3; perhaps TRBD2 as D (5 bases). This CDR3 comprises 16 residues. Germline loops: CDR1 KGHSH, CDR2 LQKENI. Trimming took 1 base from V and 7 from J, leaving 18 bases between them. The chain's CDR3 is CASSPRLGLYTNTQYF. The CDR3 region has the DNA TGTGCCAGCTCACCACGACTCGGACTCTATACAAATACGCAGTATTTT.

The J gene is TRBJ2-5, the V gene TRBV4-1; D gene uncertain. The length of the CDR3 is 14 residues. In germline, CDR1 is MGHRA, CDR2 YSYEKL. With 4 bases removed from V and 2 bases from J, the gap between germline ends came to 11 bases. The CDR3 sequence is CASSRIGGQETQYF. CDR3 DNA sequence: TGCGCCAGCAGCCGGATCGGTGGACAAGAGACCCAGTACTTC.

The V and J genes are TRBV5-6 and TRBJ2-2; 9 positions agree with TRBD1. The length of the CDR3 is 15 residues. In germline, CDR1 is SGHDT, CDR2 YYEEEE. Trimming removed 2 bases from V and 8 bases from J; junction bases left unmatched: 7. The DNA for the CDR3 is TGTGCCAGCAGCTTCCGGACAGGGGAGAGGGGGGAGCTGTTTTTT. Protein sequence: CASSFRTGERGELFF.

The chain carries TRBV7-9 and TRBJ1-5, with 10 positions matching TRBD1. Losses at the gene ends were 4 bases for V and 7 bases for J; bases not matched to a gene: 7. This CDR3 is built from 15 residues. CDR1 is SEHNR, CDR2 FQNEAQ, per germline (reference sequence). Written as DNA, the CDR3 is TGTGCCAGCAGCTCTTCCGGGACAGGGGTCCAGCCCCAGCATTTT. Its translation is CASSSSGTGVQPQHF.

This sequence joins TRBV12-3 or TRBV12-4 and TRBJ2-2, with a possible D match to TRBD2 (6 bases). V was shortened by 3 bases and J by 7 bases, with 18 bases between the two germline ends. The CDR3 totals 16 residues. CDR3 in DNA: TGTGCCAGCAGTTTGGGGCCGTTGTGGCGGGGCGGGGAGCTGTTTTTT. Residues: CASSLGPLWRGGELFF.